This TCR beta chain is drawn from a study of shared clonotypes between healthy human individuals. Points on this clone: Antigen: not known.

The CDR3 sequence is 13 residues long. Germline lookup yields CDR1 MDHEN and CDR2 SYDVKM. The V gene lost 1 base and the J gene lost 9 bases, with 12 bases spanning the gap. The data were produced by immunoSEQ multiplex PCR, yet TCRdb's version contains in-frame clones alone and is incomplete. This sample yields about 2.5 million clones, of which 85% to 95% are seen a single time; 0.37% belongs to the top ten. Study-level findings and limits: Shared clonotypes: roughly 4.7% naive CD4, roughly 3.8% naive CD8, around 2.4% memory CD4, under 0.45% memory CD8.

This chain connects TRBV28 to TRBJ1-1; D is possibly TRBD1 (5 bases). The clonotype originates from a man younger than 35 in good health. Some clones in this sample may be carry-over from other donors' samples. The specimen was naive CD4+ T cells from PBMCs. Specified subset: CD45RA+ positively selected. CDR3 sequence reads: CASSLSGRVKAFF. CDR3 DNA: TGTGCCAGCAGTTTATCGGGCAGGGTGAAAGCTTTCTTT.